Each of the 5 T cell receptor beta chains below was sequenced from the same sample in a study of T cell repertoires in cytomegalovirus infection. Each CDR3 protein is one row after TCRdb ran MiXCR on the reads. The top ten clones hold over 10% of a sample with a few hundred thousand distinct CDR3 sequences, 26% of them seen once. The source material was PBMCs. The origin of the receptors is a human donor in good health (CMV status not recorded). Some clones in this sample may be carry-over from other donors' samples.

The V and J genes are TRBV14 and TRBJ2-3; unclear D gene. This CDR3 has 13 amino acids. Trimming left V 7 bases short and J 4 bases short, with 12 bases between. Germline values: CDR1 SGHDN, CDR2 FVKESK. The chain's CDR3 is CASTPGVSDTQYF. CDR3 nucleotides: TGTGCCAGCACCCCAGGCGTCTCAGATACGCAGTATTTT.

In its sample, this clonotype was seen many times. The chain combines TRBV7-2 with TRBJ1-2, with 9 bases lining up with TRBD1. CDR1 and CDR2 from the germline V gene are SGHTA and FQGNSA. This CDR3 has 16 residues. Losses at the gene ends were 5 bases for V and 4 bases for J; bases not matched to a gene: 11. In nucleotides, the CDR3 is TGTGCCAGCAGCCTTACGACAGGGGGAGTTAGCTATGGCTACACCTTC. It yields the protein CASSLTTGGVSYGYTF.

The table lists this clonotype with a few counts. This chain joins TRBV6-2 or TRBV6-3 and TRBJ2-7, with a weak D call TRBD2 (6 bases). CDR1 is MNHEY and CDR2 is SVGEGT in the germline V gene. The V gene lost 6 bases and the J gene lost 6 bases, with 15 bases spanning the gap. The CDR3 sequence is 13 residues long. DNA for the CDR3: TGTGCCAGCAGCCGCGGGGAGGCCGTCGAGCAGTACGTC. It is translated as CASSRGEAVEQYV.

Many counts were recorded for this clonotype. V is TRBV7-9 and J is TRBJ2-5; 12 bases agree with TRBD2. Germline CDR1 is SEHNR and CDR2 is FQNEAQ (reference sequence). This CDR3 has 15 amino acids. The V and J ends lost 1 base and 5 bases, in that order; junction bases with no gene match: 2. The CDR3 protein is CASSLVLAGGETQYF. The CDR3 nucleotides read TGTGCCAGCAGCTTAGTCCTAGCGGGGGGGGAGACCCAGTACTTC.

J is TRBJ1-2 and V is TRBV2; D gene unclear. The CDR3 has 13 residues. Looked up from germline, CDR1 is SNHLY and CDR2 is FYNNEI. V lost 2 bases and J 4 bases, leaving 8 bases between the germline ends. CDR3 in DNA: TGTGCCAGCAGTGAAAGTAGAGGCTATGGCTACACCTTC. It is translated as CASSESRGYGYTF.